The clone carrying this T cell receptor (beta chain) is a singleton in its sample. The CDR3 consists of 15 residues. Germline CDR1 LNHDA, CDR2 SQIVND (reference sequence). V was cut by 4 bases and J by 0 bases, with 10 bases left in between. The data originate from a study of PD-L1 blockade in urothelial cancer. The wider study: Patients' histories included 0 to 3 prior chemotherapy regimens. Blood analysis took place 3 weeks (second dose) and 6 weeks after treatment start.

Some clones are missing from TCRdb's copy, which holds only in-frame ones; the method was immunoSEQ multiplex PCR. Found here are around 49,000 clones, about 88% of them singletons; the top ten hold roughly 2.5%. The time point: peripheral blood 6 weeks after treatment start. The receptor was isolated from a man between 60 and 70 years old with urothelial cancer. The chain recombines TRBV19 with TRBJ1-3, with D uncertain. The specimen comprised PBMCs, sampled around atezolizumab (anti-PD-L1) treatment. The CDR3 DNA sequence: TGTGCCAGTAGTACCAGGCCCCGCTCTGGAAACACCATATATTTT. Amino acids: CASSTRPRSGNTIYF.